This T cell receptor beta chain was recovered during a study of blood T cell repertoires in COVID-19. CDR1 is GTSNPN and CDR2 is SVGIG in the germline V gene (reference sequence). Between the trimmed V and J ends, which lost 4 bases and 2 bases, there was a span of 9 bases. The CDR3 loop spans 13 amino acids. This table comes from immunoSEQ multiplex PCR, and its TCRdb copy is limited to in-frame clones, with some not included. In the table there are about 59,000 clones, over 75% of which are singletons. This clone was picked up one time. The TCR sequence derives from a man older than 75 in a cohort sampled during active COVID-19. Sequencing input: peripheral blood. This sequence joins TRBV30 and TRBJ1-3; D not resolved. The CDR3 sequence is CAWTGSPGNTIYF. DNA of the CDR3: TGTGCCTGGACAGGTAGTCCTGGAAACACCATATATTTT.